The entry below describes one T cell receptor beta chain. This sample is drawn from a study of blood T cell repertoires in COVID-19. Study-wide background: Acute-phase and convalescent COVID-19 samples originated in the United States, Italy and Spain. PBMCs, B-cell-depleted T cells, or T cells were the source of the cDNA or gDNA that made up the material.

The V segment lost 7 bases and the J segment 2 bases; nucleotides outside the gene matches: 9. CDR1 and CDR2 (germline): SGHAT, FQNNGV. This CDR3 spans 15 amino acids. This table comes from immunoSEQ multiplex PCR, and its TCRdb copy is limited to in-frame clones, with some not included. The table has about 150,000 clones, 85% to 90% seen once. The chain links TRBV11-2 to TRBJ2-3, with TRBD2 matching 7 bases. Material: peripheral blood. The origin of this receptor is a man older than 75 with acute or convalescent COVID-19. The CDR3 here is CASNSGGRATDTQYF. The CDR3 bases are TGTGCCAGCAACTCTGGGGGGAGGGCCACAGATACGCAGTATTTT.